These T cell receptor beta chains were read from a single sample in a study of T-cell memory formation after mild COVID-19. TCRdb recomputed calls from the 5' RACE reads with MiXCR, one row per CDR3 protein. Seen here are 340,000 or so distinct CDR3 sequences, under 15% observed once, and the top ten hold about a fifth. Source material: PBMCs or a T cell subset sorted from them (not recorded which). The receptors were sampled from a man aged 18 to 29 who had mild COVID-19 (a few samples of this study predate the infection). Cell type and time point are not known. The CDR3 runs from the conserved cysteine through the conserved F or W. The order of the fields is V gene, clone size, J gene, D gene, CDR3 DNA, CDR3 protein. The D gene is left open where the match is weak. Rows may omit the clone size; those that give it use once, few, many or a size class.

V gene: TRBV28; clone size: many; J gene: TRBJ2-7; D gene: -; CDR3 DNA: TGTGCCAGCAGTTTAAGGAGCTCCTACGAGCAGTACTTC; CDR3 protein: CASSLRSSYEQYF
V gene: TRBV11-2; clone size: -; J gene: TRBJ2-1; D gene: -; CDR3 DNA: TGTGCCAGCAGCCCGCGTATCAATGAGCAGTTCTTC; CDR3 protein: CASSPRINEQFF
V gene: TRBV20-1; clone size: -; J gene: TRBJ2-4; D gene: -; CDR3 DNA: TGCAGTGCTAGAGAGGGGGGCGGCATTCAGTACTTC; CDR3 protein: CSAREGGGIQYF
V gene: TRBV12-3/TRBV12-4; clone size: many; J gene: TRBJ2-6; D gene: TRBD1; CDR3 DNA: TGTGCCAGCAGTTTAACCGGGACAGGGGCCTCTGGGGCCAACGTCCTGACTTTC; CDR3 protein: CASSLTGTGASGANVLTF
V gene: TRBV7-6; clone size: few; J gene: TRBJ2-6; D gene: -; CDR3 DNA: TGTGCCAGCGGGGGCGGCGGATACTCTGGGGCCAACGTCCTGACTTTC; CDR3 protein: CASGGGGYSGANVLTF
V gene: TRBV7-6; clone size: few; J gene: TRBJ2-3; D gene: -; CDR3 DNA: TGTGCCAGCAGCTTAGTGGGGTCCCCAGATACGCAGTATTTT; CDR3 protein: CASSLVGSPDTQYF
V gene: TRBV6-2/TRBV6-3; clone size: many; J gene: TRBJ2-5; D gene: -; CDR3 DNA: TGTGCCAGCAGCCGTCGGACACCACCGGAGGGAGAGACCCAGTACTTC; CDR3 protein: CASSRRTPPEGETQYF
V gene: TRBV5-1; clone size: -; J gene: TRBJ2-1; D gene: -; CDR3 DNA: TGCGCCAGCAGCTTGGGGGTCCATGAGCAGTTCTTC; CDR3 protein: CASSLGVHEQFF
V gene: TRBV15; clone size: -; J gene: TRBJ2-7; D gene: TRBD1; CDR3 DNA: TGTGCCACCAGCTTTACAGGGGACGGGGAGCAGTACTTC; CDR3 protein: CATSFTGDGEQYF
V gene: TRBV29-1; clone size: -; J gene: TRBJ1-1; D gene: -; CDR3 DNA: TGCAGCGTTGAACCGGGGGCGGCGAACACTGAAGCTTTCTTT; CDR3 protein: CSVEPGAANTEAFF
V gene: TRBV20-1; clone size: few; J gene: TRBJ1-1; D gene: -; CDR3 DNA: TGCAGTGCTAGAAAGGATCAGGACACTGAAGCTTTCTTT; CDR3 protein: CSARKDQDTEAFF
V gene: TRBV3-1; clone size: -; J gene: TRBJ1-1; D gene: -; CDR3 DNA: TGTGCCAGCAGCCAAGATGGGAAGGGGTACACTGAAGCTTTCTTT; CDR3 protein: CASSQDGKGYTEAFF
V gene: TRBV12-3/TRBV12-4; clone size: -; J gene: TRBJ1-2; D gene: -; CDR3 DNA: TGTGCCAGCAGTAGTGGCCCGACAGGTACTCTTTACTATGGCTACACCTTC; CDR3 protein: CASSSGPTGTLYYGYTF
V gene: TRBV7-2; clone size: few; J gene: TRBJ2-6; D gene: -; CDR3 DNA: TGTGCCAGCAGCTTAGAGGCACTCTCTGGGGCCAACGTCCTGACTTTC; CDR3 protein: CASSLEALSGANVLTF
V gene: TRBV20-1; clone size: many; J gene: TRBJ2-4; D gene: -; CDR3 DNA: TGCAGTGCTAGAGATCAGGGTGGTGTAGGGGGAAACATTCAGTACTTC; CDR3 protein: CSARDQGGVGGNIQYF
V gene: TRBV4-2; clone size: -; J gene: TRBJ1-1; D gene: -; CDR3 DNA: TGTGCCAGCAGCCAACCTACAGGGAACACTGAAGCTTTCTTT; CDR3 protein: CASSQPTGNTEAFF
V gene: TRBV6-5; clone size: few; J gene: TRBJ1-2; D gene: -; CDR3 DNA: TGTGCCAGCAGCGAGCGTAACTATGGCTACACCTTC; CDR3 protein: CASSERNYGYTF
V gene: TRBV7-9; clone size: -; J gene: TRBJ2-3; D gene: -; CDR3 DNA: TGTGCCAGCAGCTCCGCGGCCCTCACAGATACGCAGTATTTT; CDR3 protein: CASSSAALTDTQYF
V gene: TRBV2; clone size: -; J gene: TRBJ2-2; D gene: -; CDR3 DNA: TGTGCCAGCAGTGTACAGGAGGACACCGGGGAGCTGTTTTTT; CDR3 protein: CASSVQEDTGELFF
V gene: TRBV7-9; clone size: many; J gene: TRBJ2-7; D gene: -; CDR3 DNA: TGTGCCAGCAGCTTACCCCCGGGACACCCCTCCTACGAGCAGTACTTC; CDR3 protein: CASSLPPGHPSYEQYF
V gene: TRBV6-2/TRBV6-3; clone size: few; J gene: TRBJ1-5; D gene: TRBD1; CDR3 DNA: TGTGCCAGCAGGCCAGAGGACAGGGGCGGGAGTCAGCCCCAGCATTTT; CDR3 protein: CASRPEDRGGSQPQHF
V gene: TRBV15; clone size: few; J gene: TRBJ2-2; D gene: TRBD1; CDR3 DNA: TGTGCCACAGGACAGGGTTTGGGCACCGGGGAGCTGTTTTTT; CDR3 protein: CATGQGLGTGELFF
V gene: TRBV10-3; clone size: -; J gene: TRBJ2-2; D gene: -; CDR3 DNA: TGTGCCATCAGTCTCAGTAAGGGCCGGGAGCTGTTTTTT; CDR3 protein: CAISLSKGRELFF
V gene: TRBV2; clone size: few; J gene: TRBJ2-1; D gene: -; CDR3 DNA: TGTGCCAGCAGAGGCACGACGGATGAGCAGTTCTTC; CDR3 protein: CASRGTTDEQFF
V gene: TRBV10-3; clone size: few; J gene: TRBJ2-3; D gene: TRBD1; CDR3 DNA: TGTGCCATCAGTGAGTGGGACAGGGGCTTAGATACGCAGTATTTT; CDR3 protein: CAISEWDRGLDTQYF
V gene: TRBV7-9; clone size: -; J gene: TRBJ2-7; D gene: -; CDR3 DNA: TGTGCCAGCAGCGGAGGCTCCTACGAGCAGTACTTC; CDR3 protein: CASSGGSYEQYF
V gene: TRBV6-5; clone size: many; J gene: TRBJ2-2; D gene: TRBD1; CDR3 DNA: TGTGCCAGCAGCCGGACAGGAAACACCGGGGAGCTGTTTTTT; CDR3 protein: CASSRTGNTGELFF
V gene: TRBV27; clone size: few; J gene: TRBJ2-7; D gene: -; CDR3 DNA: TGTGCCAGCAGTCCCGGACGCAGCGAGCAGTACTTC; CDR3 protein: CASSPGRSEQYF
V gene: TRBV5-5; clone size: few; J gene: TRBJ2-1; D gene: TRBD2; CDR3 DNA: TGTGCCAGCAGCTTGAGGCTAGCGGGGTTCAGCTCCTACAATGAGCAGTTCTTC; CDR3 protein: CASSLRLAGFSSYNEQFF
V gene: TRBV7-2; clone size: -; J gene: TRBJ1-1; D gene: -; CDR3 DNA: TGTGCCAGCACCGTATTGACAGGACGGGGAAGGAACACTGAAGCTTTCTTT; CDR3 protein: CASTVLTGRGRNTEAFF
V gene: TRBV14; clone size: -; J gene: TRBJ1-4; D gene: -; CDR3 DNA: TGTGCCAGCAGCCTGCGGACGGATACTAATGAAAAACTGTTTTTT; CDR3 protein: CASSLRTDTNEKLFF
V gene: TRBV5-1; clone size: -; J gene: TRBJ1-2; D gene: -; CDR3 DNA: TGCGCCAGCAGCACGACACAGGGCCTCTATGGCTACACCTTC; CDR3 protein: CASSTTQGLYGYTF
V gene: TRBV29-1; clone size: -; J gene: TRBJ1-5; D gene: -; CDR3 DNA: TGCAGCGGGGGGGGGCCCGGACAGCCCCAGCATTTT; CDR3 protein: CSGGGPGQPQHF
V gene: TRBV7-2; clone size: many; J gene: TRBJ2-3; D gene: -; CDR3 DNA: TGTGCCAGCACCACTTCCCCCGGGGGTGGCACAGATACGCAGTATTTT; CDR3 protein: CASTTSPGGGTDTQYF
V gene: TRBV5-1; clone size: many; J gene: TRBJ2-1; D gene: -; CDR3 DNA: TGCGCCAGCAGCTTGGAAGGGGCGCAGTTCTTC; CDR3 protein: CASSLEGAQFF
V gene: TRBV6-4; clone size: -; J gene: TRBJ1-2; D gene: -; CDR3 DNA: TGTGCCAGCAGTGACAAGGCTAACTATGGCTACACCTTC; CDR3 protein: CASSDKANYGYTF
V gene: TRBV6-2/TRBV6-3; clone size: few; J gene: TRBJ2-2; D gene: -; CDR3 DNA: TGTGCCAGCTTAGATTTGTCGGGACCAGACTACACCGGGGAGCTGTTTTTT; CDR3 protein: CASLDLSGPDYTGELFF
V gene: TRBV12-3/TRBV12-4; clone size: many; J gene: TRBJ1-5; D gene: -; CDR3 DNA: TGTGCCAGCAGTCCCCTTGACAGGAATCAGCCCCAGCATTTT; CDR3 protein: CASSPLDRNQPQHF
V gene: TRBV5-4; clone size: -; J gene: TRBJ2-1; D gene: -; CDR3 DNA: TGTGCCAGCAGCTTGGGTGGCAGGGCTTACAATGAGCAGTTCTTC; CDR3 protein: CASSLGGRAYNEQFF
V gene: TRBV4-2; clone size: few; J gene: TRBJ2-1; D gene: -; CDR3 DNA: TGTGCCAGCAGCCAAGATTCTAAGCATAATGAGCAGTTCTTC; CDR3 protein: CASSQDSKHNEQFF
V gene: TRBV12-3/TRBV12-4; clone size: -; J gene: TRBJ2-1; D gene: -; CDR3 DNA: TGTGCCAGCACCCGCGAGGACGTATACAATGAGCAGTTCTTC; CDR3 protein: CASTREDVYNEQFF
V gene: TRBV4-1; clone size: -; J gene: TRBJ2-5; D gene: TRBD2; CDR3 DNA: TGCGCCAGCAGCCAAGCCTCAGCGGGGGGGACCCAGTACTTC; CDR3 protein: CASSQASAGGTQYF
V gene: TRBV5-1; clone size: few; J gene: TRBJ2-1; D gene: -; CDR3 DNA: TGCGCCAGCAGCCGTGACCGGGCCAATGAGCAGTTCTTC; CDR3 protein: CASSRDRANEQFF
V gene: TRBV18; clone size: -; J gene: TRBJ2-5; D gene: TRBD1; CDR3 DNA: TGTGCCAGCTCACCGGGTGACAGGGGAAAGACCCAGTACTTC; CDR3 protein: CASSPGDRGKTQYF
V gene: TRBV6-2/TRBV6-3; clone size: few; J gene: TRBJ1-2; D gene: -; CDR3 DNA: TGTGCCAGCAGCTCCGGAGGAGCCGGCGGCTACACCTTC; CDR3 protein: CASSSGGAGGYTF